This T cell receptor (beta chain) was recorded in a study of CD8+CD57+ T cells in acquired aplastic anemia. Findings of the study overall: A set of twenty-nine CD8+ CDR3 sequences was shared between patients and controls, and these sequences appeared highly expressed in patients. Patients showed no significant difference from controls in CD8+ Simpson's diversity.

This CDR3 has 11 amino acids. Deletions cut 7 bases from V and 1 base from J, with 4 bases between. Germline CDR1 and CDR2: LNHDA and SQIVND (reference sequence). Comment on this clonotype: Its antigen is not identified.

The study profiled TCR beta VDJ and CDR3 using genomic DNA as template. TCRdb redid the calling of the reads with MiXCR, one entry per CDR3 protein. The profile covers a few hundred thousand distinct CDR3 sequences, with approximately 55% appearing a single time and 7% to 9% taken by the ten largest. The TCR comes from a human donor with severe aplastic anemia or a healthy control (not recorded which). Sequenced sample: sorted CD4+, CD8+, or CD8+CD57+ T cells (not recorded which) from PBMCs. The chain uses TRBV19 and TRBJ1-2, with unresolved D. The CDR3 spells CASTFNYGYTF. The CDR3, as DNA: TGTGCCAGTACCTTTAACTATGGCTACACCTTC.